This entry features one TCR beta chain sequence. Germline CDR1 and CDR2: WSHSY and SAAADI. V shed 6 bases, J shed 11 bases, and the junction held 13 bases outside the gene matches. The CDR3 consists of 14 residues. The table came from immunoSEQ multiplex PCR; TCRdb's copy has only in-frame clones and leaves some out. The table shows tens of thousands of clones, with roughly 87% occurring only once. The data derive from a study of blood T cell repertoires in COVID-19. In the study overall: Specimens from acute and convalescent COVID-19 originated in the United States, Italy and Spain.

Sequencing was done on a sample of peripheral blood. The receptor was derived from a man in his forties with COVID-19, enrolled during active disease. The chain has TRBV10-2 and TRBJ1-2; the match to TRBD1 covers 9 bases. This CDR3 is CASSAGTGSFLYTF. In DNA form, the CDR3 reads TGCGCCAGCAGCGCCGGGACAGGGAGCTTCCTTTACACCTTC.